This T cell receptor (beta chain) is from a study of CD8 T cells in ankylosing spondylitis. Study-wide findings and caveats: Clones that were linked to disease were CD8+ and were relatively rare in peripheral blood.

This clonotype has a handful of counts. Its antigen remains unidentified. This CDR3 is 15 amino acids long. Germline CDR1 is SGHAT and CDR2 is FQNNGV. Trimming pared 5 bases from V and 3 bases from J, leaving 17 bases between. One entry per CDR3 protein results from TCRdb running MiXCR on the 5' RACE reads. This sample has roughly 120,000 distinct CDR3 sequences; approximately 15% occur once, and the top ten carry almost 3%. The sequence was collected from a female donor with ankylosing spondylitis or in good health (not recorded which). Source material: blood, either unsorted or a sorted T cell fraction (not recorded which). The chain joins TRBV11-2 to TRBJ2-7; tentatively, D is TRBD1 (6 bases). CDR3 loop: CASSQLIGQNYEQYF. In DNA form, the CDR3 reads TGTGCCAGCAGCCAACTCATTGGACAGAACTACGAGCAGTACTTC. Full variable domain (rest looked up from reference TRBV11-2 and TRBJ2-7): EAGVAQSPRYKIIEKRQSVAFWCNPISGHATLYWYQQILGQGPKLLIQFQNNGVVDDSQLPKDRFSAERLKGVDSTLKIQPAKLEDSAVYLCASSQLIGQNYEQYFGPGTRLTVT.